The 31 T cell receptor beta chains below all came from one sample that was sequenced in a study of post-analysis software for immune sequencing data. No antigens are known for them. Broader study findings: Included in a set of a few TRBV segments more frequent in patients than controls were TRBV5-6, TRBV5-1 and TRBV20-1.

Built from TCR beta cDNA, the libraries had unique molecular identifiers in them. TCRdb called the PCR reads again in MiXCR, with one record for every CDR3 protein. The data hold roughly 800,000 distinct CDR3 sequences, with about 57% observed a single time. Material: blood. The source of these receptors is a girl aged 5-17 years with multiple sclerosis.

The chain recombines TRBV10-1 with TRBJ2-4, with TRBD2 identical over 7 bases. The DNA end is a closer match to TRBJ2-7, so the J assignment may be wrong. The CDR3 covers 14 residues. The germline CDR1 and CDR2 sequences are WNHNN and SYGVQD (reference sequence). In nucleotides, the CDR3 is TGCGCCAGCAGTGTTGGGACTACCATCCACGAGCAGTACTTC. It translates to CASSVGTTIHEQYF.

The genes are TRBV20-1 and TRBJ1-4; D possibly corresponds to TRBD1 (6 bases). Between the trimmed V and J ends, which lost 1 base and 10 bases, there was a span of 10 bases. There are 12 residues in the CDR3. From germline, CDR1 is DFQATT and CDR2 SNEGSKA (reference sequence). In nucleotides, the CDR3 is TGCAGTGCTAGAGTTCAAGGGGGAAAACTGTTTTTT. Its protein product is CSARVQGGKLFF.

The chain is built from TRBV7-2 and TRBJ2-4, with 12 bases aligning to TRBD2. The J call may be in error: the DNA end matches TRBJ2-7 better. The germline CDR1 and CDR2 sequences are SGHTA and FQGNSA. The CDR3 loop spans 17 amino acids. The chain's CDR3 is CASSLALAGGPRDEQYF. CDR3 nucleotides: TGTGCCAGCAGCTTAGCCCTAGCGGGAGGGCCAAGGGACGAGCAGTACTTC.

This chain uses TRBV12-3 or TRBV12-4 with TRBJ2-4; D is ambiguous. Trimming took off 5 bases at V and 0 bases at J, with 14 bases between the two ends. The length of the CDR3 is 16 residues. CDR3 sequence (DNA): TGTGCCAGCAGTCCTTCCTTTCGTTTAGCCAAAAACATTCAGTACTTC. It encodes CASSPSFRLAKNIQYF.

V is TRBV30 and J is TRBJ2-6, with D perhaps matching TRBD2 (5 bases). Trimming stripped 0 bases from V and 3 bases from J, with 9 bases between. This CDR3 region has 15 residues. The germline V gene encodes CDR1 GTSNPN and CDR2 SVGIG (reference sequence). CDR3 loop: CAWSVWAGGANVLTF. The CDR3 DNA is TGTGCCTGGAGTGTATGGGCGGGTGGGGCCAACGTCCTGACTTTC.

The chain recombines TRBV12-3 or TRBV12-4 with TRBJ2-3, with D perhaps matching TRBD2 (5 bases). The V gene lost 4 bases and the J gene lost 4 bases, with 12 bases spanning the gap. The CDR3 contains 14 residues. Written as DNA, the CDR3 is TGTGCCAGCAGTTCCGGACTTAGCGCAGATACGCAGTATTTT. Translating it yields CASSSGLSADTQYF.

CDR3 in amino acids: CSARDSTGKRYGYTF. CDR3 DNA: TGCAGTGCTAGAGACTCTACAGGGAAACGATACGGCTACACCTTC. The chain couples TRBV20-1 to TRBJ1-2; D may be TRBD1 (6 bases). This CDR3 is built from 15 residues. The germline CDR1 and CDR2 sequences are DFQATT and SNEGSKA (reference sequence). V gave up 0 bases and J gave up 8 bases, with 19 bases separating them.

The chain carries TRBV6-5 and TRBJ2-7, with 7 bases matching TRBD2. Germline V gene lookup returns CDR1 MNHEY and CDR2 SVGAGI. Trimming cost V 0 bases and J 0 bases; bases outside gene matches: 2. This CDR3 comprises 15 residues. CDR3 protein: CASSYSTGGSYEQYF. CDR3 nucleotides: TGTGCCAGCAGTTACTCGACGGGGGGCTCCTACGAGCAGTACTTC.

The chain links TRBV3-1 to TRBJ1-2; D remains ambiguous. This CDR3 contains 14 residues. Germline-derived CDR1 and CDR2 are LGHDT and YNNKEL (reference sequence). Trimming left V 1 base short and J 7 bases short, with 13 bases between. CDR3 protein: CASSQVEGFGGYTF. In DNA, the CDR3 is TGTGCCAGCAGCCAAGTTGAAGGGTTTGGTGGCTACACCTTC.

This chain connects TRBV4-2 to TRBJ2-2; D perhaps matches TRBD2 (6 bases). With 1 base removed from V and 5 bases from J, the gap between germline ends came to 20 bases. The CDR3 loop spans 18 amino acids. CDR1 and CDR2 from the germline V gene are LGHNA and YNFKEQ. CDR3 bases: TGTGCCAGCAGCCAAGTCGGGATTGGACTAAGGTGGACCGGGGAGCTGTTTTTT. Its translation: CASSQVGIGLRWTGELFF.

The DNA of the CDR3 is TGTGCCAGCAGTTACAGTAGGGTCACTAATGAAAAACTGTTTTTT. It specifies CASSYSRVTNEKLFF. V usage is TRBV6-5 and J usage is TRBJ1-4; no reliable D call. V lost 2 bases, J lost 2 bases, and 9 bases lay in between. The CDR3 has 15 amino acids. Germline values: CDR1 MNHEY, CDR2 SVGAGI.

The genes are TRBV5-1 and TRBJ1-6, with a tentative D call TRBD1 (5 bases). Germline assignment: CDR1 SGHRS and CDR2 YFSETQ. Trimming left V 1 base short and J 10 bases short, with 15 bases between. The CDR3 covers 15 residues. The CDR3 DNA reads TGCGCCAGCAGCTTGCAGACAGCCAAGGAATCACCCCTCCACTTT. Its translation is CASSLQTAKESPLHF. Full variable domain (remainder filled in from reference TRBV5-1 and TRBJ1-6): KAGVTQTPRYLIKTRGQQVTLSCSPISGHRSVSWYQQTPGQGLQFLFEYFSETQRNKGNFPGRFSGRQFSNSRSEMNVSTLELGDSALYLCASSLQTAKESPLHFGNGTRLTVT.

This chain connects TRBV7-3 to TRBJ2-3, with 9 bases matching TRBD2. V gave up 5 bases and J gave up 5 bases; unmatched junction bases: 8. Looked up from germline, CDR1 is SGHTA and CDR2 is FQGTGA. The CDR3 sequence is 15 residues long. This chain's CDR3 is CASSPRGGAGDTQYF. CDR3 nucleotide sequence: TGTGCCAGCAGCCCCCGCGGGGGGGCAGGAGATACGCAGTATTTT. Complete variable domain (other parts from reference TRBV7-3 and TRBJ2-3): GAGVSQTPSNKVTEKGKYVELRCDPISGHTALYWYRQSLGQGPEFLIYFQGTGAADDSGLPNDRFFAVRPEGSVSTLKIQRTERGDSAVYLCASSPRGGAGDTQYFGPGTRLTVL.

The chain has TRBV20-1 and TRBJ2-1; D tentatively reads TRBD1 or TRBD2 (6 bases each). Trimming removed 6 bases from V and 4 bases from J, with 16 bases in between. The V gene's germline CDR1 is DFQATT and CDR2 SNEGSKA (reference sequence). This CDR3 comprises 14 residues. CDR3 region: CSAAGGGLYNEQFF. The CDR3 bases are TGCAGTGCCGCCGGAGGGGGACTGTACAATGAGCAGTTCTTC.

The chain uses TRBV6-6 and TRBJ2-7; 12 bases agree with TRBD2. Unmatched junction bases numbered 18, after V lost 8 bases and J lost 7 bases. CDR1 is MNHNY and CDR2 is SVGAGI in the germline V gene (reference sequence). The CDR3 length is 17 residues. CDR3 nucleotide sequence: TGTGCCAGCGGCGGCCTAGCGGGAGGGGAGGTACTGAGGGAGCAGTACTTC. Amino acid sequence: CASGGLAGGEVLREQYF.

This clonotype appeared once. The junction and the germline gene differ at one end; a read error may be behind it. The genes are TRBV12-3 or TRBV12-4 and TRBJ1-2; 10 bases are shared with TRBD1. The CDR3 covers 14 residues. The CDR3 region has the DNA TGTGCCAGCAGTTCCTCGGACAGGGGGAATGGCCACACCTTC. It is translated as CASSSSDRGNGHTF.

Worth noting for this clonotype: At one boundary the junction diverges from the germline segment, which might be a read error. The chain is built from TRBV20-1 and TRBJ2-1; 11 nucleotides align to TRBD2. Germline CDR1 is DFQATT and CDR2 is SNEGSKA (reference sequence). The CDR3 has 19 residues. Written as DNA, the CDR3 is TGCAGTGCTAGAGTTGCCGGACTAGCGGGCTTCTTGACCTACAATGGGCAGTTCTTC. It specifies CSARVAGLAGFLTYNGQFF.

CDR3 DNA sequence: TGTGCCAGCAGTTTATCGAGTGAGACAGGCGTCGAGCAGTACTTC. This sequence encodes CASSLSSETGVEQYF. The chain is built from TRBV27 and TRBJ2-7, with D perhaps matching TRBD1 (6 bases). Trimming shortened V by 0 bases and J by 6 bases, and 15 bases separated the two germline ends. Per germline, CDR1 MNHEY and CDR2 SMNVEV (reference sequence). This CDR3 spans 15 amino acids.

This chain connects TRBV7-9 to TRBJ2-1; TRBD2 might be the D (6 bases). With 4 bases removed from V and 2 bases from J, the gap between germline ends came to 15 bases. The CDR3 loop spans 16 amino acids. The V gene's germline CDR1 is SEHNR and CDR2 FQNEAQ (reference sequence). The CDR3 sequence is CASSSEPGLPYNEQFF. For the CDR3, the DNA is TGTGCCAGCAGCTCAGAACCGGGACTTCCCTACAATGAGCAGTTCTTC.

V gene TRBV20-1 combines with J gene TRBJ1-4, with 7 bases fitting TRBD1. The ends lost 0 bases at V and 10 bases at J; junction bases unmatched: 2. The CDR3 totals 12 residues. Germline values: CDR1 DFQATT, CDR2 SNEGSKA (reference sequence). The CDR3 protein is CSARDQGGKLFF. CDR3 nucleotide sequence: TGCAGTGCTAGAGACCAGGGGGGAAAACTGTTTTTT.

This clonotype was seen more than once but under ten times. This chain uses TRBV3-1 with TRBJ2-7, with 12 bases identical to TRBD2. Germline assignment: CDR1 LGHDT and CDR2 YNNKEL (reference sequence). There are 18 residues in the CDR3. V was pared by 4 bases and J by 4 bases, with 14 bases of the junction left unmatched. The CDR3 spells CASSPFFNLTSGSYEQYF. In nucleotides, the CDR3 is TGTGCCAGCAGCCCCTTTTTTAATTTGACTAGCGGGAGTTACGAGCAGTACTTC.

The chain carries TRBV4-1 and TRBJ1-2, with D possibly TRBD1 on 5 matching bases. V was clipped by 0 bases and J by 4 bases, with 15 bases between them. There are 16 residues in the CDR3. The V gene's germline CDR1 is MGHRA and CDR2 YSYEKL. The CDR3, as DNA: TGCGCCAGCAGCCAAGATCGGGCAGGGACCCTCTATGGCTACACCTTC. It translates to CASSQDRAGTLYGYTF.

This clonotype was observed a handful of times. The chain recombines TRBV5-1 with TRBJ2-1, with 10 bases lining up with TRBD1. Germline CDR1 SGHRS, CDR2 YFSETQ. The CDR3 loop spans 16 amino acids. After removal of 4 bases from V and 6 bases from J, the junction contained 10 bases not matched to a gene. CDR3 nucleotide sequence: TGCGCCAGCAGCCTGACAGGGGGCGATCGGGGCAATGAGCAGTTCTTC. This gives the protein CASSLTGGDRGNEQFF.

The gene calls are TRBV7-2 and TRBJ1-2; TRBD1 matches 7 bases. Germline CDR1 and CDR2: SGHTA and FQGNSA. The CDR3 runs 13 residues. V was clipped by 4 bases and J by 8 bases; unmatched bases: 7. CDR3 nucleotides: TGTGCCAGCAGCTCGACAGGGCAAGGCGGCTACACCTTC. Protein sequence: CASSSTGQGGYTF.

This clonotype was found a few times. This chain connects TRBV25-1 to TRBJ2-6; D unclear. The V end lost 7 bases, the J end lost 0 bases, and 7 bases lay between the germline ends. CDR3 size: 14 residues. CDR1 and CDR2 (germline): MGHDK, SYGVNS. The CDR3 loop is CASTGYSGANVLTF. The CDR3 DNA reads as TGTGCCAGCACCGGGTACTCTGGGGCCAACGTCCTGACTTTC.

The CDR3 here is CASSPRQAPAVEQYF. Written as DNA, the CDR3 is TGTGCCAGCTCACCGAGACAGGCCCCCGCGGTCGAGCAGTACTTC. The rearrangement joins TRBV18 to TRBJ2-7; D is perhaps TRBD1 (6 bases). CDR3 length equals 15 residues. Germline V CDR1 and CDR2: KGHSH, LQKENI. V lost 3 bases to trimming and J lost 6 bases, with 18 bases between them.

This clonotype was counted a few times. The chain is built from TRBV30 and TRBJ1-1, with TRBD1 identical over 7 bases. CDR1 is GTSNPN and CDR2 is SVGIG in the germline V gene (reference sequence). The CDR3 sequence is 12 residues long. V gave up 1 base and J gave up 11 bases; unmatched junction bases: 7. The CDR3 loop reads CAWSAGTGEAFF. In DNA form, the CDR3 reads TGTGCCTGGAGTGCTGGTACAGGGGAGGCTTTCTTT.

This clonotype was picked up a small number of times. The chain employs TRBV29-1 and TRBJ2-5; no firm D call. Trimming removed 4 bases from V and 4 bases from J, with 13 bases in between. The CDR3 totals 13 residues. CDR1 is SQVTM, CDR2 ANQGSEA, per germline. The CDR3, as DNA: TGCAGCGTTGTCGCTGGGCTGGGAGAGACCCAGTACTTC. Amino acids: CSVVAGLGETQYF.

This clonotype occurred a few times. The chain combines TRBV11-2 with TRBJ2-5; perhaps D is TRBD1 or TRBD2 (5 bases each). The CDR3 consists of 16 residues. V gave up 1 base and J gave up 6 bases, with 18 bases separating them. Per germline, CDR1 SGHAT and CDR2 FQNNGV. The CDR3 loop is CASSLGSGTLWKTQYF. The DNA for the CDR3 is TGTGCCAGCAGCTTAGGTTCGGGGACGCTCTGGAAGACCCAGTACTTC.

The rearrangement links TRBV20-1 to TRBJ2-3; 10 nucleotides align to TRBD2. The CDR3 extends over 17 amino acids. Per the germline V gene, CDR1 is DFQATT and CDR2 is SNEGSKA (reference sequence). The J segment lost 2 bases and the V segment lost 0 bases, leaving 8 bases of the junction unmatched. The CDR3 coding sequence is TGCAGTGCTAGAGATCCTTCGGGACTAGCGCTCACAGATACGCAGTATTTT. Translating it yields CSARDPSGLALTDTQYF.

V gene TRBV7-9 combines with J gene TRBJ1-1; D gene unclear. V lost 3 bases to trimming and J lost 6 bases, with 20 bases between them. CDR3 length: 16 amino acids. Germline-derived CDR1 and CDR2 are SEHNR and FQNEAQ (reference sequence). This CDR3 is CASSFLSGTRGSEAFF. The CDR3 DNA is TGTGCCAGCAGCTTCTTGAGCGGCACACGCGGTTCTGAAGCTTTCTTT.